The rows below give T cell receptor beta chains drawn from one sample of a study of shared clonotypes between healthy human individuals. Data came from immunoSEQ multiplex PCR; TCRdb stores just in-frame clones and leaves some out. The sample records approximately 350,000 clones, around 96% being singletons. Specimen: memory CD8+ T cells sorted from blood. The receptors come from a man aged 25-45 years in good health. Both conserved end residues are part of each CDR3.

V,CDR3
TRBV14,CASSQDPRVYGYTF
TRBV28,CASSTGDIYGYTF
TRBV18,CASSERGTNEQFF
TRBV7-8,CASSLAQGGGVSYNEQFF
TRBV4-1,CASSPGPGLDTQYF
TRBV5-4,CASSYRDYPYEQYF
TRBV19,CASPGVAKNIQYF
TRBV28,CASSFIGGSSYEQYF
TRBV5-6,CASSSLEWGEEYEQYF
TRBV19,CASSPLGGMETQYF
TRBV29-1,CSVETSGRMNGNEQFF
TRBV5-1,CASRQGTTDTQYF
TRBV1,CTSSREAGGEQRSYNEQFF
TRBV5-1,CASSAGLAGVPPYNEQFF
TRBV5-4,CASSGTGPGMGNTIYF
TRBV13,CASSRTGTSSYEQYF
TRBV19,CASSPGQPDQPQHF
TRBV5-4,CASSLESYEQYF
TRBV28,CASSLSTGGNQPQHF
TRBV7-2,CASSLFVTNRETQYF
TRBV28,CASSSGTRIYEQYF
TRBV7-2,CASSFFSGSHEQYF
TRBV10-3,CAISEGGTSIINEQFF
TRBV6-5,CASSALAQGRTQYF
TRBV5-6,CASSLGSTGYYGYTF
TRBV19,CASGGTEGFIDEQYF
TRBV10-3,CAIRGMAEAFF
TRBV6-5,CASSYGNRVGTDTQYF
TRBV5-1,CASGETETRITDTQYF
TRBV6-9,CASSARTSGRGYSYEQYF
TRBV7-2,CASSLGLLYEQYF
TRBV7-3,CASSLTGGSYEQYF
TRBV19,CASSGDTQYF
TRBV7-9,CASSRMNTEAFF
TRBV5-1,CASSLGLAGANAQETQYF
TRBV14,CASSISGTGELFF
TRBV7-9,CASSLAVNEQFF